These T cell receptor beta chains were read from a single sample in a study of T cells in Graves' hyperthyroidism and ophthalmopathy. TCRdb reprocessed the multiplex PCR reads with MiXCR, giving one entry per CDR3 protein. The sample yields 110,000 to 150,000 distinct CDR3 sequences, over 20% seen once. Sequences were obtained from blood. The receptors were gathered from a woman between 50 and 59 years old with Graves' hyperthyroidism that later progressed to Graves' ophthalmopathy. CDR3s include the opening cysteine and the closing phenylalanine or tryptophan. The D gene is left open where the match is weak. The listing skips clone size in some rows; elsewhere it reads once, few, many or a size class.

>TRBJ1-1|TRBV6-1|.|.
CASSVTRNTEAFF
TGTGCCAGCAGTGTAACAAGGAACACTGAAGCTTTCTTT
>TRBJ2-1|TRBV28|many|TRBD2
CASSWGGRGSSYNEQFF
TGTGCCAGCAGTTGGGGCGGGAGGGGTTCCTCCTACAATGAGCAGTTCTTC
>TRBJ2-1|TRBV12-3/TRBV12-4|many|TRBD1
CASSTWEDRVKQEQFF
TGTGCCAGCAGTACGTGGGAAGACAGGGTTAAACAGGAGCAGTTCTTC
>TRBJ2-1|TRBV12-3/TRBV12-4|many|TRBD2
CASRLGLAGVYEQFF
TGTGCCAGCAGGTTGGGACTAGCGGGAGTATATGAGCAGTTCTTC
>TRBJ2-7|TRBV28|.|.
CASSLNVKREQYF
TGTGCCAGCAGTTTAAACGTCAAGCGCGAGCAGTACTTC
>TRBJ1-5|TRBV20-1|many|TRBD1
CSARDWRTGLNQPQHF
TGCAGTGCTAGAGATTGGCGGACAGGGCTAAATCAGCCCCAGCATTTT
>TRBJ1-1|TRBV18|.|.
CASSPGGPNTEAFF
TGTGCCAGCTCACCTGGGGGGCCTAACACTGAAGCTTTCTTT
>TRBJ2-6|TRBV19|.|.
CASTQPPGANVLTF
TGTGCCAGTACACAGCCTCCTGGGGCCAACGTCCTGACTTTC
>TRBJ2-7|TRBV7-9|many|TRBD2
CASSPGVAGARGAEEQYF
TGTGCCAGCAGCCCGGGGGTAGCGGGGGCTAGAGGGGCGGAAGAGCAGTACTTC
>TRBJ2-2|TRBV7-8|many|.
CASSLGQPNTGELFF
TGTGCCAGCAGCTTAGGCCAACCAAACACCGGGGAGCTGTTTTTT
>TRBJ2-3|TRBV10-2|few|TRBD1
CASGGAGGRSDTQYF
TGCGCCAGCGGAGGGGCAGGGGGCAGGTCGGATACGCAGTATTTT
>TRBJ2-5|TRBV3-1|many|.
CASSQTGIGETQYF
TGTGCCAGCAGCCAAACAGGGATCGGGGAGACCCAGTACTTC
>TRBJ2-2|TRBV12-3/TRBV12-4|.|TRBD1
CASRGQGDTGELFF
TGTGCCAGCAGAGGACAGGGGGACACCGGGGAGCTGTTTTTT
>TRBJ2-5|TRBV9|.|TRBD2
CASSMGLAGQETQYF
TGTGCCAGCAGCATGGGACTAGCGGGGCAAGAGACCCAGTACTTC
>TRBJ2-4|TRBV12-3/TRBV12-4|.|TRBD2
CASSLTGGLAKNIQYF
TGTGCCAGCAGTTTGACGGGGGGGCTAGCCAAAAACATTCAGTACTTC
>TRBJ2-1|TRBV15|.|TRBD2
CATGLAGGLQFF
TGTGCCACCGGACTAGCGGGAGGACTGCAGTTCTTC
>TRBJ2-1|TRBV12-3/TRBV12-4|many|TRBD2
CASSLQAGGLNEQFF
TGTGCCAGCAGTTTACAAGCGGGAGGTCTAAATGAGCAGTTCTTC
>TRBJ2-7|TRBV28|many|.
CASSLLGGEQYF
TGTGCCAGCAGTTTATTAGGGGGAGAGCAGTACTTC
>TRBJ2-7|TRBV28|.|.
CASSLRQGGNEQYF
TGTGCCAGCAGTTTACGCCAGGGGGGGAACGAGCAGTACTTC
>TRBJ2-3|TRBV29-1|many|TRBD1
CSVEPTGGAQYF
TGCAGCGTTGAACCGACAGGGGGTGCGCAGTATTTT
>TRBJ2-7|TRBV20-1|few|.
CSASDSEATYEQYF
TGCAGTGCTAGTGACTCGGAAGCCACCTACGAGCAGTACTTC
>TRBJ2-5|TRBV3-1|.|TRBD2
CASSPSSAGGPRETQYF
TGTGCCAGCAGCCCCTCTTCAGCGGGAGGGCCGAGGGAGACCCAGTACTTC
>TRBJ2-1|TRBV28|.|.
CASSPSYLRSTTLKQFF
TGTGCCAGCAGCCCTTCCTACCTAAGGTCCACGACCTTGAAGCAGTTCTTC
>TRBJ1-4|TRBV28|many|.
CASSFITGDEKLFF
TGTGCCAGCAGTTTTATAACAGGAGATGAAAAACTGTTTTTT
>TRBJ1-2|TRBV20-1|.|.
CSARRPAYADYGYTF
TGCAGTGCTCGTCGGCCAGCCTACGCCGACTATGGCTACACCTTC
>TRBJ2-3|TRBV28|.|.
CASSFVVSDTQYF
TGTGCCAGCAGTTTCGTAGTTTCAGATACGCAGTATTTT
>TRBJ2-7|TRBV10-1|many|.
CASSPGHGYEQYF
TGCGCCAGCAGTCCGGGACATGGGTACGAGCAGTACTTC
>TRBJ2-2|TRBV9|many|.
CASSVGGANTGELFF
TGTGCCAGCAGCGTAGGCGGGGCGAACACCGGGGAGCTGTTTTTT